The rows below give T cell receptor beta chains drawn from one sample of a study of human T cells and chemical hapten exposure. TCRdb passed the RACE reads through MiXCR, listing each CDR3 protein once. The sample records about 170,000 distinct CDR3 sequences, around a quarter being singletons. The sample consisted of whole blood, taken in connection with sensitization to the hapten diphenylcyclopropenone (DPC). These receptors were collected from a woman under 30 with alopecia areata. Some clones in this sample may be carry-over from other donors' samples. The CDR3 runs from the conserved cysteine through the conserved F or W. The D gene is left open where the match is weak. Clone size is stated in some rows and not others, as once, few, many or a class when expanded.

j_call v_call clone_size d_call cdr3_aa cdr3_nt
TRBJ1-5 TRBV7-2 . TRBD1 CASSLGGGQGNQPQHF TGTGCCAGCAGCTTAGGGGGTGGACAGGGCAATCAGCCCCAGCATTTT
TRBJ2-1 TRBV27 few . CASSQSVSYNEQFF TGTGCCAGCAGCCAGAGCGTCTCCTACAATGAGCAGTTCTTC
TRBJ2-3 TRBV7-2 . TRBD2 CASSLAGLAGGPDTQYF TGTGCCAGCAGCTTAGCAGGCCTAGCGGGAGGGCCTGATACGCAGTATTTT
TRBJ2-3 TRBV3-1 . . CASSQDSADTQYF TGTGCCAGCAGCCAAGATTCTGCAGATACGCAGTATTTT
TRBJ2-7 TRBV14 few . CASSLRAGANEQYF TGTGCCAGCAGCCTCCGAGCAGGGGCCAACGAGCAGTACTTC
TRBJ1-6 TRBV6-2/TRBV6-3 few TRBD1 CASSTGQGRSPLHF TGTGCCAGCAGTACCGGACAGGGAAGGTCACCCCTCCACTTT
TRBJ2-1 TRBV19 few . CASSIEEGISYNEQFF TGTGCCAGTAGTATAGAAGAGGGCATCTCCTACAATGAGCAGTTCTTC
TRBJ2-3 TRBV4-3 few . CASSQDLTVFTDTQYF TGCGCCAGCAGCCAAGATCTGACCGTCTTCACAGATACGCAGTATTTT
TRBJ1-6 TRBV6-2/TRBV6-3 many . CASSPGENSPLHF TGTGCCAGCAGCCCAGGGGAGAATTCACCCCTCCACTTT
TRBJ2-2 TRBV20-1 . . CSARDREESTNTGELFF TGCAGTGCTAGAGATCGTGAGGAGAGTACGAACACCGGGGAGCTGTTTTTT